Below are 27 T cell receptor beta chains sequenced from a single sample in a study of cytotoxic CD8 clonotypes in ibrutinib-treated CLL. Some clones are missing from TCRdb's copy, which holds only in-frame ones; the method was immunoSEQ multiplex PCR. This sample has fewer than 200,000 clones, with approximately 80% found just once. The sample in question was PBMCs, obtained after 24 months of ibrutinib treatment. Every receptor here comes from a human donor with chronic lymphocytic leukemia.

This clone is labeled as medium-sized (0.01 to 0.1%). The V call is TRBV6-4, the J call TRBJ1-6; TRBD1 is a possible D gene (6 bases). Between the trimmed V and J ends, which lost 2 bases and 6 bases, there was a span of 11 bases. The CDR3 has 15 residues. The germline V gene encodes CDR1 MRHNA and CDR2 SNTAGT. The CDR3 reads CASSDDKGGNSPLHF. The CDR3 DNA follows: TGTGCCAGCAGTGACGATAAAGGGGGTAATTCACCCCTCCACTTT.

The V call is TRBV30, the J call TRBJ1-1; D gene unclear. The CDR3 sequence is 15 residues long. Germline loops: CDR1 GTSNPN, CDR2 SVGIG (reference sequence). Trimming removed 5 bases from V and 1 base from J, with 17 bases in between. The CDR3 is CAWSGFIRQNTEAFF. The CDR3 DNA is TGTGCCTGGTCAGGTTTCATACGGCAGAACACTGAAGCTTTCTTT.

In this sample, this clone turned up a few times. The CDR3 loop reads CASTPGLHQETQYF. CDR3 coding DNA: TGTGCCAGCACTCCGGGACTTCATCAAGAGACCCAGTACTTC. The chain recombines TRBV6-1 with TRBJ2-5; D perhaps matches TRBD2 (6 bases). The germline V gene encodes CDR1 MNHNS and CDR2 SASEGT. The CDR3 has 14 residues. Trimming left V 7 bases short and J 2 bases short, with 14 bases between.

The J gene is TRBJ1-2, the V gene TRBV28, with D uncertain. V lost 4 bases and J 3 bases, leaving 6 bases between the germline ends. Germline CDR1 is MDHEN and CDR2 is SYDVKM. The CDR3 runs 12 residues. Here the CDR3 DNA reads TGTGCCAGCAGTTGGACCGACTATGGCTACACCTTC. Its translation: CASSWTDYGYTF.

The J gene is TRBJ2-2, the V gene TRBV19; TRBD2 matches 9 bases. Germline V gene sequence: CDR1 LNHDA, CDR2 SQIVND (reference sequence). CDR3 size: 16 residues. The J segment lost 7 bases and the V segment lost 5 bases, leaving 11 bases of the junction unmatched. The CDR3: CASSLLAGKSDGELFF. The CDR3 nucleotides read TGTGCCAGTAGTCTTCTAGCGGGAAAAAGTGACGGGGAGCTGTTTTTT.

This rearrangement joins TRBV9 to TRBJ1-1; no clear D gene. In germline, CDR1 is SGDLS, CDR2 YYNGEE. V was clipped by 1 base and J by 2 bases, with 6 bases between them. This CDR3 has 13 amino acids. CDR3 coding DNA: TGTGCCAGCAGCGTAATGGTAAACACTGAAGCTTTCTTT. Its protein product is CASSVMVNTEAFF. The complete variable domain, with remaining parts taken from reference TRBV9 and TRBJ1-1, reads DSGVTQTPKHLITATGQRVTLRCSPRSGDLSVYWYQQSLDQGLQFLIQYYNGEERAKGNILERFSAQQFPDLHSELNLSSLELGDSALYFCASSVMVNTEAFFGQGTRLTVV.

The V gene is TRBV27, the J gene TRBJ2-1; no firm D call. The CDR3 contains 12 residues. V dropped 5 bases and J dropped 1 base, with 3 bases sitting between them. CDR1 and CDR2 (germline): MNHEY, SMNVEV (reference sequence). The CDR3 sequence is CASSPSYNEQFF. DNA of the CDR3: TGTGCCAGCAGTCCTTCCTACAATGAGCAGTTCTTC.

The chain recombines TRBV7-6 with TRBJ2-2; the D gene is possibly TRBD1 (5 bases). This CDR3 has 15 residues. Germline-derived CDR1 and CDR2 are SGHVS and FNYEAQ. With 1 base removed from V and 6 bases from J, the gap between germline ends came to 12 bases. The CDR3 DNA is TGTGCCAGCAGCTTAGAGGCCAGGGCTTCCGGGGAGCTGTTTTTT. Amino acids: CASSLEARASGELFF.

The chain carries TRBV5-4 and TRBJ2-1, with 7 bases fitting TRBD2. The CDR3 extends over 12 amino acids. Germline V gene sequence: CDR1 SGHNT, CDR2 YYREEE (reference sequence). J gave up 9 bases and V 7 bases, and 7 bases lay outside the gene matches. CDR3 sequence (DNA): TGTGCCAGCTCCGGGGCTAGCGGTGAGCAGTTCTTC. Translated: CASSGASGEQFF.

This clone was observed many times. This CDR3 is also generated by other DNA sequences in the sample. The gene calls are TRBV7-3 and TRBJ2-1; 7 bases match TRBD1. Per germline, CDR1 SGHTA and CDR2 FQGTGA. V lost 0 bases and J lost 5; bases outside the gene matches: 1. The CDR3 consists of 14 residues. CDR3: CASSLTGTDNEQFF. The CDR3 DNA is TGTGCCAGCAGCTTAACCGGGACAGACAATGAGCAGTTCTTC.

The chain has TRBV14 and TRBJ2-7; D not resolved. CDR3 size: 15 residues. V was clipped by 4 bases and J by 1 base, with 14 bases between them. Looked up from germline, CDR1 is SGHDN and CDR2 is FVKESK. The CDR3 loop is CASSRQSGHSYEQYF. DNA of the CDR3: TGTGCCAGCAGCCGCCAAAGTGGGCATTCCTACGAGCAGTACTTC.

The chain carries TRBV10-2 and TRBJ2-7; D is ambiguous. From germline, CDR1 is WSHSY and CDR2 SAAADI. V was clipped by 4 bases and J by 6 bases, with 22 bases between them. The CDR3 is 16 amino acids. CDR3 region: CASSGPRTVGWSEQYF. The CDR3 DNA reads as TGCGCCAGCAGTGGCCCGAGAACAGTGGGATGGAGCGAGCAGTACTTC.

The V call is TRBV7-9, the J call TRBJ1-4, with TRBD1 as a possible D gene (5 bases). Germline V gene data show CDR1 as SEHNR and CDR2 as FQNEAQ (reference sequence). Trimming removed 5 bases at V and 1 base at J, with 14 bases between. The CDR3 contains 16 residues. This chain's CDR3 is CASSDIGTLTNEKLFF. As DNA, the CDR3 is TGTGCCAGCAGCGACATAGGGACCTTAACTAATGAAAAACTGTTTTTT.

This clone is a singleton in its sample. The CDR3 DNA reads TGTGCCAGCAGCATACAGGGGCCGAATGAAAAACTGTTTTTT. It codes for CASSIQGPNEKLFF. The chain is built from TRBV6-5 and TRBJ1-4, with 7 bases matching TRBD1. CDR1 is MNHEY and CDR2 is SVGAGI in the germline V gene. V shed 6 bases, J shed 5 bases, and the junction held 6 bases outside the gene matches. This CDR3 is built from 14 residues.

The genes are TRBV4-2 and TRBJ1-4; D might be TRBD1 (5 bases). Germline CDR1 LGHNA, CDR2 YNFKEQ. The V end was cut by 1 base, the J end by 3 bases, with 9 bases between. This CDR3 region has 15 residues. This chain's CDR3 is CASSQGSGANEKLFF. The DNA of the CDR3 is TGTGCCAGCAGCCAAGGCTCGGGGGCTAATGAAAAACTGTTTTTT.

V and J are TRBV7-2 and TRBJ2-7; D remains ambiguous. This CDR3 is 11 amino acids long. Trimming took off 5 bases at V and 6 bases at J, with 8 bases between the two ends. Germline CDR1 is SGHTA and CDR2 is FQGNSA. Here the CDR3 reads CASSRGFEQYF. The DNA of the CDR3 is TGTGCCAGCAGCCGAGGATTCGAGCAGTACTTC.

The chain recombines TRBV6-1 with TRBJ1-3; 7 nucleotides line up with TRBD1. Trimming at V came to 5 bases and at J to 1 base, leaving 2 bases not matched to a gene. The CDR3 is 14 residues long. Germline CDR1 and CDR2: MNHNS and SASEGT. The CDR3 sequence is CASSQGGSGNTIYF. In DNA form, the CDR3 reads TGTGCCAGCAGTCAGGGGGGTTCTGGAAACACCATATATTTT.

The CDR3 nucleotides read TGTGCCAGCAGCTATAGTGGGGGCGGCCAGCCCCAGCATTTT. Translated: CASSYSGGGQPQHF. The chain couples TRBV7-9 to TRBJ1-5; tentatively, D is TRBD1 (6 bases). The germline V gene encodes CDR1 SEHNR and CDR2 FQNEAQ (reference sequence). The CDR3 is 14 residues long. V shed 4 bases and J shed 7 bases, with 14 bases lying between them.

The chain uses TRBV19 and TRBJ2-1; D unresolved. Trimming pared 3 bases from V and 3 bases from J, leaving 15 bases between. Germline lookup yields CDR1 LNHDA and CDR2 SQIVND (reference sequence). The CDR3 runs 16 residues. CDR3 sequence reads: CASSIGSSGIYNEQFF. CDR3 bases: TGTGCCAGTAGTATCGGTAGCTCTGGCATCTACAATGAGCAGTTCTTC.

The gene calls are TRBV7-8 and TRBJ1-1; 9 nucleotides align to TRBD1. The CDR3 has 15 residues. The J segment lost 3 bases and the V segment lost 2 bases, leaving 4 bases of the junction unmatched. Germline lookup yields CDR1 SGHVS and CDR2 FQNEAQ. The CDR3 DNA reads TGTGCCAGCAGCTTAACAGGGGGCTCTGACACTGAAGCTTTCTTT. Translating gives CASSLTGGSDTEAFF. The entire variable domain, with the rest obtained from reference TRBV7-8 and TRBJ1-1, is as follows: GAGVSQSPRYKVAKRGQDVALRCDPISGHVSLFWYQQALGQGPEFLTYFQNEAQLDKSGLPSDRFFAERPEGSVSTLKIQRTQQEDSAVYLCASSLTGGSDTEAFFGQGTRLTVV.

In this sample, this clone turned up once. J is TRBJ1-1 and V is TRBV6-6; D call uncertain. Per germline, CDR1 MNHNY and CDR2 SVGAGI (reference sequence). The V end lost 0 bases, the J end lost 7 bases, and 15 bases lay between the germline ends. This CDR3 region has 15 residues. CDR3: CASSYSGPEKVEAFF. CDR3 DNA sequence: TGTGCCAGCAGTTACTCGGGTCCGGAAAAGGTTGAAGCTTTCTTT.

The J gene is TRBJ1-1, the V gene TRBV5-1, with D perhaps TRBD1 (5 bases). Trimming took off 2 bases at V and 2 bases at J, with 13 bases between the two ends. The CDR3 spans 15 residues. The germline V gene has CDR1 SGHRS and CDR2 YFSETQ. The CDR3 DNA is TGCGCCAGCAGCTTTGATTACAGGCCCAACACTGAAGCTTTCTTT. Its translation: CASSFDYRPNTEAFF.

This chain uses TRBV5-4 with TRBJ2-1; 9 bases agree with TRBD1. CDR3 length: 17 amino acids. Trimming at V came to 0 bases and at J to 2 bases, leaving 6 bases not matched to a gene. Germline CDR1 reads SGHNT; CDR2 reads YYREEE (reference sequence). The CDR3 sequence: CASSLGPGQGTYNEQFF. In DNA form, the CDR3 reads TGTGCCAGCAGCTTGGGGCCGGGACAGGGTACCTACAATGAGCAGTTCTTC.

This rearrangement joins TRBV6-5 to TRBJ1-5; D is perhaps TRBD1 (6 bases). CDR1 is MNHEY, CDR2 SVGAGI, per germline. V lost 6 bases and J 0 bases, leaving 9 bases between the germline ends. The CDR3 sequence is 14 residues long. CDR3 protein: CASRLDSSNQPQHF. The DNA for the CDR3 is TGTGCCAGCAGACTGGACAGTAGCAATCAGCCCCAGCATTTT.

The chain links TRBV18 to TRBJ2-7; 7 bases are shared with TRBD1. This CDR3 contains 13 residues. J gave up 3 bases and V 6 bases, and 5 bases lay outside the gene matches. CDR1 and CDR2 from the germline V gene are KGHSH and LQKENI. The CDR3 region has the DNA TGTGCCAGCTCCCTCGGGACAGACTACGAGCAGTACTTC. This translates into CASSLGTDYEQYF.

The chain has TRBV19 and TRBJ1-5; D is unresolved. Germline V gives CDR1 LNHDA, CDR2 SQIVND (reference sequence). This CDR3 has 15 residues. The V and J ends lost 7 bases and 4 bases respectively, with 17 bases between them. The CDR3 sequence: CASTDRWAGNQPQHF. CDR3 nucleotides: TGTGCCAGTACCGATCGGTGGGCCGGTAATCAGCCCCAGCATTTT.

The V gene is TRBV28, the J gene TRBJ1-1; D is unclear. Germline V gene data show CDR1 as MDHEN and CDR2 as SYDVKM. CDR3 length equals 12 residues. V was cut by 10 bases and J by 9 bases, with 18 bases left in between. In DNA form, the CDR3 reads TGTGCCACCAGGTTTAGGATTGTGCAAGCTTTCTTT. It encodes CATRFRIVQAFF.